This entry lists 9 T cell receptor beta chains sequenced from one sample in a study of cytomegalovirus exposure and HLA in healthy donors. With 60 Vbeta and 13 Jbeta primers, the PCR was carried out. Profiled with immunoSEQ multiplex PCR; TCRdb holds only in-frame clones, not every one. Its table lists under 200,000 clones. Sequencing used PBMCs. These receptor sequences come from a man younger than 40 in good health and CMV-seronegative.

V gene TRBV27 combines with J gene TRBJ2-2, with a weak D call TRBD1 (5 bases). Trimming shortened V by 0 bases and J by 0 bases, and 11 bases separated the two germline ends. The CDR3 spans 17 residues. CDR1 is MNHEY and CDR2 is SMNVEV in the germline V gene (reference sequence). CDR3 sequence (DNA): TGTGCCAGCAGTTTATCTTTAAGGGGCGCGAACACCGGGGAGCTGTTTTTT. It codes for CASSLSLRGANTGELFF.

The rearrangement links TRBV23-1 to TRBJ2-3, with 9 bases matching TRBD1. TRBV23-1 has ORF status, its function being uncertain. V lost 2 bases and J lost 0; bases outside the gene matches: 15. This CDR3 has 20 residues. The CDR3 is CASSQPDQQLDRGSTDTQYF. Here the CDR3 DNA reads TGCGCCAGCAGTCAACCAGACCAACAACTGGACAGGGGAAGCACAGATACGCAGTATTTT.

The chain couples TRBV6-5 to TRBJ1-3; no definite D call. This CDR3 is built from 14 residues. Germline-derived CDR1 and CDR2 are MNHEY and SVGAGI. With 6 bases removed from V and 3 bases from J, the gap between germline ends came to 12 bases. CDR3 amino acids: CASSGDGGGNTIYF. The DNA of the CDR3 is TGTGCCAGCAGCGGGGATGGAGGTGGAAACACCATATATTTT.

The chain links TRBV30 to TRBJ2-1; D not resolved. CDR1 and CDR2 from the germline V gene are GTSNPN and SVGIG (reference sequence). Trimming left V 5 bases short and J 7 bases short, with 12 bases between. The CDR3 is 12 residues long. The CDR3 protein is CAWGLPWNEQFF. Written as DNA, the CDR3 is TGTGCCTGGGGCTTACCTTGGAATGAGCAGTTCTTC.

The rearrangement joins TRBV10-1 to TRBJ2-2; a weak D match, TRBD1 (5 bases). Germline lookup yields CDR1 WNHNN and CDR2 SYGVQD (reference sequence). This CDR3 comprises 15 residues. The V end was cut by 4 bases, the J end by 1 base, with 10 bases between. CDR3 region: CASSGPGRNTGELFF. For the CDR3, the DNA is TGCGCCAGCAGTGGTCCAGGGCGGAACACCGGGGAGCTGTTTTTT.

The gene calls are TRBV27 and TRBJ2-2; D is perhaps TRBD1 (5 bases). Germline CDR1 is MNHEY and CDR2 is SMNVEV (reference sequence). V was shortened by 2 bases and J by 1 base, with 8 bases between the two germline ends. There are 15 residues in the CDR3. CDR3 sequence reads: CASSLRRGNTGELFF. Here the CDR3 DNA reads TGTGCCAGCAGTTTAAGAAGGGGGAACACCGGGGAGCTGTTTTTT.

CDR3 sequence reads: CASNTIARPYNEQFF. Here the CDR3 DNA reads TGTGCCAGCAATACAATAGCCCGCCCCTACAATGAGCAGTTCTTC. V usage is TRBV27 and J usage is TRBJ2-1; D is unclear. The germline V and J ends were trimmed by 7 bases and 2 bases, with 15 bases remaining between them. Germline CDR1 reads MNHEY; CDR2 reads SMNVEV (reference sequence). This CDR3 has 15 residues.

The rearrangement uses TRBV5-1 and TRBJ1-1, with 7 nucleotides matching TRBD1. The germline V gene has CDR1 SGHRS and CDR2 YFSETQ. This CDR3 comprises 16 residues. The trim removed 4 bases at V and 1 base at J, leaving 10 bases unmatched. The chain's CDR3 is CASSIALGTANTEAFF. CDR3 sequence (DNA): TGCGCCAGCAGCATCGCCCTCGGGACAGCGAACACTGAAGCTTTCTTT.

The rearrangement joins TRBV7-7 to TRBJ2-1, with 7 bases lining up with TRBD1. CDR1 and CDR2 (germline): SSHAT, FNYEAQ (reference sequence). The length of the CDR3 is 16 residues. The V gene end was trimmed by 6 bases and the J gene end by 0 bases; junction bases not matched to a gene: 8. CDR3 bases: TGTGCCAGCAGGTCAGGGGGTCCTGACTCCTACAATGAGCAGTTCTTC. Encoded protein: CASRSGGPDSYNEQFF.